This TCR beta chain was identified during a study of tumor-infiltrating lymphocytes in primary liver carcinoma. Study overall: Patients were both men and women, whose ages ran from 30 to 69 years. Per sample, productive TCRbeta reads numbered roughly 3.5 to 7.13 million, similar across tissue types. Study-wide findings and caveats: The study found tumor-adjacent and tumor-blood pairs overlapped less than tumor region pairs. Tumors significantly exceeded blood in top-250-clone fraction (p = 0.039).

Researchers generated TCR beta cDNA from roughly 510 ng of total RNA, relying on a constant-region primer. Three nested multiplex PCR rounds, a slightly modified ARM-PCR, produced the libraries for TCR beta. The opening two PCR rounds, approximately 10 cycles each, paired TRBV1-TRBV30 forward primers with a C-beta reverse primer. TCRdb re-called the multiplex PCR reads with MiXCR, one entry per CDR3 protein. The sample consists of around 170,000 distinct CDR3 sequences, 50% to 75% of them appearing once. There are 15 residues in the CDR3. Germline CDR1 SGHAT, CDR2 FQNNGV. V lost 2 bases and J lost 5, with 15 bases in between. This clonotype was seen many times. Its target is unknown. For blood RNA, unsorted whole blood served as the source, and germline DNA was extracted too.

The chain carries TRBV11-2 and TRBJ1-1, with D perhaps TRBD1 (5 bases). This receptor was obtained from a middle-aged man with primary liver carcinoma and hepatitis B virus infection. Material: peripheral blood. CDR3 bases: TGTGCCAGCAGCTTAAGGGATCGGGGGAGAACTGAAGCTTTCTTT. Protein: CASSLRDRGRTEAFF.